Given below is one T cell receptor beta chain in context. Its antigen is as yet unknown. These data come from a study of CD8+ T cells in alopecia areata. Regarding the study as a whole: With patients, TCR sharing proved less clear than in mice, a difference possibly related to HLA. Treatment with tofacitinib significantly lowered scalp clonality and reduced expanded CD8+ clones among the top 100.

The germline V gene has CDR1 MNHEY and CDR2 SMNVEV (reference sequence). Trimming took off 5 bases at V and 4 bases at J, with 14 bases between the two ends. The CDR3 is 14 amino acids. After isolation, RNA underwent reverse transcription to generate cDNA as the sequencing template. The protocol was immunoSEQ multiplex PCR, while the TCRdb copy is restricted to in-frame clones and leaves out a portion. There are more than 150,000 clones in the sample; roughly three fifths occur only once, and about 3% lies in the top ten. Treatment defined: oral pan-JAK inhibitor, 5-10 mg twice daily. PBMCs were stained for CD3, CD4 and CD8, and CD4+ and CD8+ T cells were sorted.

This sequence joins TRBV27 and TRBJ1-2; possible D gene TRBD1, 6 bases. The starting material was CD4+ T cells sorted from blood, obtained at week 4, from a patient treated with tofacitinib. This TCR was sampled from a human donor with alopecia areata. Here the CDR3 reads CASSLGQAGYGYTF. The CDR3 DNA sequence: TGTGCCAGCAGTCTGGGACAAGCTGGCTATGGCTACACCTTC.